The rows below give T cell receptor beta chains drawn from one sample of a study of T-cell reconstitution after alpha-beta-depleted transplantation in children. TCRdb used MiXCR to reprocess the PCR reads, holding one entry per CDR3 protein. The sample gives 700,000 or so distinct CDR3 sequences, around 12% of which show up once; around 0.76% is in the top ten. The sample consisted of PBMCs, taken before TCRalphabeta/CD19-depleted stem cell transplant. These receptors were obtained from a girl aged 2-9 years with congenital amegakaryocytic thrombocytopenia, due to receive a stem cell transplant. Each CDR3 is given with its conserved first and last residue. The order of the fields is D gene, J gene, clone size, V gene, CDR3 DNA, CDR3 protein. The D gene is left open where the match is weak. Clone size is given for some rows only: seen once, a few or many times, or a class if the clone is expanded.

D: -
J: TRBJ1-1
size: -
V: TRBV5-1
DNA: TGCGCCAGCGGTAGACAGAGCCTTGAAGCTTTCTTT
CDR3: CASGRQSLEAFF

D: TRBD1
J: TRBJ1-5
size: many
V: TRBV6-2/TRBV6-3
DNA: TGTGCCAGCAGCCCCGGGACAGGAGCCGGATACAATCAGCCCCAGCATTTT
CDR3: CASSPGTGAGYNQPQHF

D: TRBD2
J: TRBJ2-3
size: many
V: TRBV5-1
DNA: TGCGCCAGCAGCTCACTAGCGGGAAGTGGTGGAGATACGCAGTATTTT
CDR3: CASSSLAGSGGDTQYF

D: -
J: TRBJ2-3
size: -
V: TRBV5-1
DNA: TGCGCCAGCAGCTTGGAAGGCCCTTCAGGGGGGACAGATACGCAGTATTTT
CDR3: CASSLEGPSGGTDTQYF

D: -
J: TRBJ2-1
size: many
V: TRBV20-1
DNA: TGCAGTGCTGGACTTAGGGCGCCGAGCTCCTACAATGAGCAGTTCTTC
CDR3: CSAGLRAPSSYNEQFF

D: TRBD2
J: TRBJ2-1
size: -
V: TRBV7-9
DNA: TGTGCCAGCAGACGGACTAGCGGAGACCACAATGAGCAGTTCTTC
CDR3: CASRRTSGDHNEQFF

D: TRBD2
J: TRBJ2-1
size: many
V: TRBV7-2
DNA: TGTGCCAGCAGTATAACTAGCGGGAACAATGAGCAGTTCTTC
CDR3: CASSITSGNNEQFF

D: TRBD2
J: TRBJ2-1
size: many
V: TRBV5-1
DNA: TGCGCCAGCAGCTTGAGACTAGCGGGAGGGGGCAATGAGCAGTTCTTC
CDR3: CASSLRLAGGGNEQFF

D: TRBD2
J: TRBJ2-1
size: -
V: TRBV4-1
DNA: TGCGCCAGCAGCCAAGATTGGGTCGCCGGACTAGCGGTCTTAGGGTCCTACAATGAGCAGTTCTTC
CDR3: CASSQDWVAGLAVLGSYNEQFF

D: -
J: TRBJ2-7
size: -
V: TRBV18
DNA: TGTGCCAGCTCACCACAACCCGACGGCGAGCAGTACTTC
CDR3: CASSPQPDGEQYF

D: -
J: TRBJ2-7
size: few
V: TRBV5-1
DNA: TGCGCCAGCAGCTTGGAGGGAGCAAGCTACGAGCAGTACTTC
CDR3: CASSLEGASYEQYF

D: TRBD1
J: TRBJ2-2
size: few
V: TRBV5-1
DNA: TGCGCCAGCAGTCAGGGGGCTCCGAACACCGGGGAGCTGTTTTTT
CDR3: CASSQGAPNTGELFF

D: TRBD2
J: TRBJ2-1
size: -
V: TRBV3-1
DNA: TGTGCCAGCAGCGCCGGGACTAGGACCCACAATGAGCAGTTCTTC
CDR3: CASSAGTRTHNEQFF

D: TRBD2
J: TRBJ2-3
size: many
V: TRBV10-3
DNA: TGTGCCATCAGTGATCCCGGACTAGCGGGATTCAACACAGATACGCAGTATTTT
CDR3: CAISDPGLAGFNTDTQYF

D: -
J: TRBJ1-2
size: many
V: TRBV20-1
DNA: TGCAGTGCTACCAACCCTCAGGGTCTGCCTGGCTACACCTTC
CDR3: CSATNPQGLPGYTF

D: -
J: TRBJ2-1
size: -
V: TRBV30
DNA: TGTGCCTGCAATCCGCTACCTAAAGCCTACAATGAGCAGTTCTTC
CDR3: CACNPLPKAYNEQFF

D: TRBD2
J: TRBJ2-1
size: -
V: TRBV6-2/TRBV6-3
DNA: TGTGCCAGCAGTTACGATGAGGGCGGGAGGCCCGGAAACTACAATGAGCAGTTCTTC
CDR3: CASSYDEGGRPGNYNEQFF

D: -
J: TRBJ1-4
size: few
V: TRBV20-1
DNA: TGCAGTGCTAGAGACACGGGGGTGCAGGCCGCTCGTAATGAAAAACTGTTTTTT
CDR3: CSARDTGVQAARNEKLFF

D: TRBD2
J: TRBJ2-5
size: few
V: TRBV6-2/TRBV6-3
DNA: TGTGCCAGCAGTTACTCGAGCGGGAGGGCCGAAGAGACCCAGTACTTC
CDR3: CASSYSSGRAEETQYF

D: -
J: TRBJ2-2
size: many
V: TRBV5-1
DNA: TGCGCCAGCAGCTTCCAGGGTGTCGGCGGGGAGCTGTTTTTT
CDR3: CASSFQGVGGELFF

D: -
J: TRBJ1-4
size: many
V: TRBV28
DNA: TGTGCCAGCAGTGAACTACTTTGGACTAATGAAAAACTGTTTTTT
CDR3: CASSELLWTNEKLFF

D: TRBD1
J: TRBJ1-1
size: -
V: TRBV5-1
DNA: TGCGCCAGCAGCGGTGACAGGGGCGCTTTCTTT
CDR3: CASSGDRGAFF

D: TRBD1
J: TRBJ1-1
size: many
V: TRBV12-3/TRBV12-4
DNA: TGTGCCAGCAGTTTAACCCCGGGACAGGGGAACACTGAAGCTTTCTTT
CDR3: CASSLTPGQGNTEAFF

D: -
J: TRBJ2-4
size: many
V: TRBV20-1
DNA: TGCAGTGCTAGCGCCACTAGCACCAAAAACATTCAGTACTTC
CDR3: CSASATSTKNIQYF

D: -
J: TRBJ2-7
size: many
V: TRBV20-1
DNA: TGCAGTGCTATACACACAGGGGAGGTGTACTTC
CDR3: CSAIHTGEVYF

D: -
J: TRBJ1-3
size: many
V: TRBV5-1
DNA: TGCGCCAGCAGCGATCAAGCAACAGGCTCAGGAAACACCATATATTTT
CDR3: CASSDQATGSGNTIYF

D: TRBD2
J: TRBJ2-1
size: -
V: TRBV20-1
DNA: TGCAGTGCTAGAGATACCCGCCGTCCTAGCGGGAGCAATGAGCAGTTCTTC
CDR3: CSARDTRRPSGSNEQFF

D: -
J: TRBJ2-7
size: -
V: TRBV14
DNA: TGTGCCAGCAGCCAATCCGCCTGGGGCGAGCAGTACTTC
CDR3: CASSQSAWGEQYF

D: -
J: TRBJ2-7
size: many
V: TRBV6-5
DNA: TGTGCCAGCAGTTACTCGAAGGGGTCGGAGCAGTACTTC
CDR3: CASSYSKGSEQYF

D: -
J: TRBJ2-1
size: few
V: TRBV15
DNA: TGTGCCACCAGCAGAGATTTTGATATCGGAGACAATGAGCAGTTCTTC
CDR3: CATSRDFDIGDNEQFF

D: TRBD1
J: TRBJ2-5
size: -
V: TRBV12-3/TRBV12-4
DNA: TGTGCCATAACCGGGACAGCGCAAGAGACCCAGTACTTC
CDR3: CAITGTAQETQYF

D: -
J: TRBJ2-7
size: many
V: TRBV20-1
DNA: TGCAGTGCTAGTGATCCAGAGAGGCTGAGCTCCTACGAGCAGTACTTC
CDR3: CSASDPERLSSYEQYF

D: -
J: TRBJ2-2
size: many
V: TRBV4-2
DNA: TGTGCCAGCAGCCAAGTCGAGGGTTACACCGGGGAGCTGTTTTTT
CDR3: CASSQVEGYTGELFF

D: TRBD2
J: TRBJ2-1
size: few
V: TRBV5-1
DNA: TGCGCCAGCAGCTTGGAACTAGCGGGACTTGGTGAGCAGTTCTTC
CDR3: CASSLELAGLGEQFF

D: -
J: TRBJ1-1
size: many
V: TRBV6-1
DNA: TGTGCCAGCAGGAGGGGATTGAGTACTGAAGCTTTCTTT
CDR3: CASRRGLSTEAFF

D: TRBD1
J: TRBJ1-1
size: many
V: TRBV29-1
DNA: TGCAGCGCAGCCTCGACAGGGGGCACTGAAGCTTTCTTT
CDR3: CSAASTGGTEAFF

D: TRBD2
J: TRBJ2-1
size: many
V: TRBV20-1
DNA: TGCAGTGCTAGTGAGACTAGCTTAGGTAATGAGCAGTTCTTC
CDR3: CSASETSLGNEQFF

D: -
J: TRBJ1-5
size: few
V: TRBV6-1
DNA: TGTGCCTCAAGACAGCCTTATAGCAATCAGCCCCAGCATTTT
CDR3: CASRQPYSNQPQHF

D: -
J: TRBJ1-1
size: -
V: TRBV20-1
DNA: TGCAGTGCTAGGGCCCAGGGTGACACTGAAGCTTTCTTT
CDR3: CSARAQGDTEAFF

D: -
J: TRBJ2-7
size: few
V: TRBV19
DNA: TGTGCCAGTAGTATTGGGGGCACGGCCGAGCAGTACTTC
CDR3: CASSIGGTAEQYF

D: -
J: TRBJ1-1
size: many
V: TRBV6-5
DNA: TGTGCCAGCAGTTACGCGATGAACACTGAAGCTTTCTTT
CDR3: CASSYAMNTEAFF

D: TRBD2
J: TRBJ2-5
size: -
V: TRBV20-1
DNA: TGCAGTGCTGACCGGGACTACCAAGAGGCCCAGTACTTC
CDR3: CSADRDYQEAQYF

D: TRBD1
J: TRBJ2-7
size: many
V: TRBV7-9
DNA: TGTGCCAGCAGCCATGACAGGGGAATCTCCTACGAGCAGTACTTC
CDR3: CASSHDRGISYEQYF

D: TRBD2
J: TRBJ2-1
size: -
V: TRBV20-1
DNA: TGCAGTGCTCTCGGACTAGCGGGGAACAATGAGCAGTTCTTC
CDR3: CSALGLAGNNEQFF

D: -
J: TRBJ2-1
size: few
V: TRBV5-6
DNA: TGTGCCAGCAGCTTCTCAGGGGAGAGTTACTACAATGAGCAGTTCTTC
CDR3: CASSFSGESYYNEQFF

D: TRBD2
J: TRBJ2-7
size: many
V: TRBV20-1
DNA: TGCAGTGCGAGCCTTTCCCTTAGCGGGAAGTTCACCTACGAGCAGTACTTC
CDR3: CSASLSLSGKFTYEQYF

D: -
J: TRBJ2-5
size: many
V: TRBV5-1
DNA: TGCGCCAGCAGCTTGGCCCAGACCCAAGAGACCCAGTACTTC
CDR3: CASSLAQTQETQYF

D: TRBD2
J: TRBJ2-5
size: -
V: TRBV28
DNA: TGTGCCAGCAGTTCTTTTGGGAGGGCCTTTGGGGAGACCCAGTACTTC
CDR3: CASSSFGRAFGETQYF

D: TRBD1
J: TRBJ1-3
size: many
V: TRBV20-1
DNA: TGCAGTGCTAGACAGGGGGCTGGAAACACCATATATTTT
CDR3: CSARQGAGNTIYF

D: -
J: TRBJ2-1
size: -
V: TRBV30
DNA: TGTGCCTGGAGTGTACGGGGTGATGAGCAGTTCTTC
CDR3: CAWSVRGDEQFF

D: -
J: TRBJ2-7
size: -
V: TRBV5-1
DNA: TGCGCCAGCAGCTCCGGGCCTGACTACGAGCAGTACTTC
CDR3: CASSSGPDYEQYF

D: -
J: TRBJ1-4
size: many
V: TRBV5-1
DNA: TGCGCCAGCAGCTTGTCAAAGGCGGTGTTTTTT
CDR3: CASSLSKAVFF

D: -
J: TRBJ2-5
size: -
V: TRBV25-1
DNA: TGTGCCAGCACTGGGACTTTTCAAGAGACCCAGTACTTC
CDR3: CASTGTFQETQYF

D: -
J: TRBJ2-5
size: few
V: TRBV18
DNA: TGTGCCAGCTCACGGGGCGCGGAGACCCAGTACTTC
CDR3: CASSRGAETQYF

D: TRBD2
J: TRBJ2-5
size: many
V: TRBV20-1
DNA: TGCAGTGCTAGACCTAGCGGACAAGAGACCCAGTACTTC
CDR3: CSARPSGQETQYF

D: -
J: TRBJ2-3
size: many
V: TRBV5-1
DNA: TGCGCCAGCAGCATGACTCTCTCATCCACAGATACGCAGTATTTT
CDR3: CASSMTLSSTDTQYF

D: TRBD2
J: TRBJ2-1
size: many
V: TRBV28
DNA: TGTTCGGGCGGGAGATTTCCCAATGAGCAGTTCTTC
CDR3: CSGGRFPNEQFF

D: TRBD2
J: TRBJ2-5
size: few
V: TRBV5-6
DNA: TGTGCCAGCAGCTTCGGCGGGAGGGCCCAAGAGACCCAGTACTTC
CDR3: CASSFGGRAQETQYF

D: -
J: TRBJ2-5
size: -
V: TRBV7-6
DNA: TGTGCCAGCAGCTGGACCCTACAAGGAGAGACCCAGTACTTC
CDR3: CASSWTLQGETQYF

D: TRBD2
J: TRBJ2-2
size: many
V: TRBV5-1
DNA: TGCGCCAGCAGCTCGCGAACTAGCGGGACGAACACCGGGGAGCTGTTTTTT
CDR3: CASSSRTSGTNTGELFF